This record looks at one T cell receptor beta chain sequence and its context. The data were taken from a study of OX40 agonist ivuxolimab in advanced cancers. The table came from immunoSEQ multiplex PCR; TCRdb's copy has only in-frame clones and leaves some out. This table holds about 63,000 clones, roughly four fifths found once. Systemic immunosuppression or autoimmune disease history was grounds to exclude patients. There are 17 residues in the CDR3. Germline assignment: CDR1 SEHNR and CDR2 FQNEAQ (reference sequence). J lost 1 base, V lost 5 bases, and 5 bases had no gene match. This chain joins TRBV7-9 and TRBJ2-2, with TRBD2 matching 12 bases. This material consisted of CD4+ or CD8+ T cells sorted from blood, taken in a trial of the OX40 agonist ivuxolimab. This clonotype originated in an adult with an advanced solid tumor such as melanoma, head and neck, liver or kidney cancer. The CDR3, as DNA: TGTGCCAGCAGCCGGCCGACTAGCGGGAGGAACACCGGGGAGCTGTTTTTT. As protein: CASSRPTSGRNTGELFF.